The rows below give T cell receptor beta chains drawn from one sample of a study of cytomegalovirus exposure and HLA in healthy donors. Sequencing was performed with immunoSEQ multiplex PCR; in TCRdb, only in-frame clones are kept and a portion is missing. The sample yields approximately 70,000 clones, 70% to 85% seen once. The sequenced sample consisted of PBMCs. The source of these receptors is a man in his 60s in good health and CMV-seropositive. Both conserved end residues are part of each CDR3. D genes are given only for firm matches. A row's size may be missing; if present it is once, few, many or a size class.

DNA: TGTGCCAGCAGCTTAGGAGGCTTAAGCGGGGGTGAGCAGTACTTC
CDR3: CASSLGGLSGGEQYF
J: TRBJ2-7
D: TRBD2
size: -
V: TRBV11-2

DNA: TGTGCCAGCAGTCCTAGACAGGGGATAGTAGATACGCAGTATTTT
CDR3: CASSPRQGIVDTQYF
J: TRBJ2-3
D: TRBD1
size: -
V: TRBV6-1

DNA: TGTGCCAGCACCCGGTCGTTAAACACTGAAGCTTTCTTT
CDR3: CASTRSLNTEAFF
J: TRBJ1-1
D: -
size: -
V: TRBV5-6

DNA: TGTGCCAGCTCACCTCAGGACTCTGGGGCCAACGTCCTGACTTTC
CDR3: CASSPQDSGANVLTF
J: TRBJ2-6
D: -
size: few
V: TRBV18

DNA: TGTGCCAGCAGCTTTTTCTCCTTAGGGACTAGCGGGGGGATAGGAGAGACCCAGTACTTC
CDR3: CASSFFSLGTSGGIGETQYF
J: TRBJ2-5
D: TRBD2
size: -
V: TRBV5-8

DNA: TGTGCCAGCAGCTTAGATCTCCTAGCGGGAGGCTACGAGCAGTACTTC
CDR3: CASSLDLLAGGYEQYF
J: TRBJ2-7
D: TRBD2
size: -
V: TRBV11-3

DNA: TGTGCCAGCAGCACCCCGGGACTAGGTGTTTATAAGTATTTT
CDR3: CASSTPGLGVYKYF
J: TRBJ2-3
D: TRBD2
size: -
V: TRBV5-8

DNA: TGTGCCAGCAGTGAAAGACTGGGGCGAGGCAATCAGCCCCAGCATTTT
CDR3: CASSERLGRGNQPQHF
J: TRBJ1-5
D: -
size: -
V: TRBV2

DNA: TGTGCCGAGGAAGGGACAGGGCCCTCTCCAAATCAGCCCCAGCATTTT
CDR3: CAEEGTGPSPNQPQHF
J: TRBJ1-5
D: -
size: -
V: TRBV21-1

DNA: TGTGCCATCAGTCGACAGGGAATGAGTCAGCCCCAGCATTTT
CDR3: CAISRQGMSQPQHF
J: TRBJ1-5
D: TRBD1
size: once
V: TRBV10-3

DNA: TGCAGCGTTGATCCCCGCCAAGAGACCCAGTACTTC
CDR3: CSVDPRQETQYF
J: TRBJ2-5
D: -
size: -
V: TRBV29-1

DNA: TGCAGTGCTAGCGGGTATGAGCAGTTCTTC
CDR3: CSASGYEQFF
J: TRBJ2-1
D: -
size: -
V: TRBV20-1

DNA: TGTGCCAGCAGCTTATCGGAGGCGAAGCAGTACTTC
CDR3: CASSLSEAKQYF
J: TRBJ2-7
D: -
size: few
V: TRBV7-9

DNA: TGTGCCAGCAGTGAAGTTTGGTCGGCAGGGGTCCTTAGAGGCAATCAGCCCCAGCATTTT
CDR3: CASSEVWSAGVLRGNQPQHF
J: TRBJ1-5
D: -
size: -
V: TRBV2

DNA: TGTGCCAGCAGCTTAGTCGAAGAGGGAAACACTGAAGCTTTCTTT
CDR3: CASSLVEEGNTEAFF
J: TRBJ1-1
D: -
size: -
V: TRBV7-9

DNA: TGCGCCAGCAGCCAAGACGACAGGCCCCCAAACGAGCAGTACTTC
CDR3: CASSQDDRPPNEQYF
J: TRBJ2-7
D: -
size: -
V: TRBV4-1

DNA: TGCGCCAGCAGCAATTTGAGTGAAAAACTGTTTTTT
CDR3: CASSNLSEKLFF
J: TRBJ1-4
D: -
size: -
V: TRBV5-1

DNA: TGTGCCAGCAGCTCGGGACTAGCGGGTTACTCCTACGAGCAGTACTTC
CDR3: CASSSGLAGYSYEQYF
J: TRBJ2-7
D: TRBD2
size: -
V: TRBV7-9

DNA: TGTGCCAGTAGCTGGACAGGAGACACTGAAGCTTTCTTT
CDR3: CASSWTGDTEAFF
J: TRBJ1-1
D: TRBD1
size: -
V: TRBV19

DNA: TGTGCCAGCAGCCTGACTAGCGGGGAGCCCTACGAGCAGTACTTC
CDR3: CASSLTSGEPYEQYF
J: TRBJ2-7
D: TRBD2
size: -
V: TRBV7-2

DNA: TGTGCCAGCAGCGGCGGGGTTCAAGAGACCCAGTACTTC
CDR3: CASSGGVQETQYF
J: TRBJ2-5
D: -
size: -
V: TRBV7-2

DNA: TGTGCCAGCAGTCCACAGGGGTACAATCAGCCCCAGCATTTT
CDR3: CASSPQGYNQPQHF
J: TRBJ1-5
D: TRBD1
size: -
V: TRBV27

DNA: TGCGCCAGCAGCTTGGGTCTTGCGGGGAGGAGGGGAGAGACCCAGTACTTC
CDR3: CASSLGLAGRRGETQYF
J: TRBJ2-5
D: -
size: -
V: TRBV5-1

DNA: TGTGCCAGCAGCCCATACCGGGACAGGGCCTCCTACGAGCAGTACTTC
CDR3: CASSPYRDRASYEQYF
J: TRBJ2-7
D: TRBD1
size: once
V: TRBV5-4

DNA: TGTGCCAGCAGCTTGGCCCCCTTCGACAGGATGGGGACCTACGAGCAGTACTTC
CDR3: CASSLAPFDRMGTYEQYF
J: TRBJ2-7
D: -
size: -
V: TRBV5-5

DNA: TGCGCCAGCAGCTTGGAGGTACAGACGAGCTCTGGAAACACCATATATTTT
CDR3: CASSLEVQTSSGNTIYF
J: TRBJ1-3
D: -
size: once
V: TRBV5-1

DNA: TGTGCCAGCAGCTCCCGGGACAGGGAAGGTGAAAAACTGTTTTTT
CDR3: CASSSRDREGEKLFF
J: TRBJ1-4
D: TRBD1
size: once
V: TRBV7-6

DNA: TGTGCCAGCAGCCAAGTCGGGGGGGGGCCAGAGGAGACCCAGTACTTC
CDR3: CASSQVGGGPEETQYF
J: TRBJ2-5
D: TRBD2
size: -
V: TRBV4-2

DNA: TGTGCCACCAGCAGAGATCGGTTAGCGGGGGGGGCCGACTACGAGCAGTACTTC
CDR3: CATSRDRLAGGADYEQYF
J: TRBJ2-7
D: TRBD2
size: -
V: TRBV15

DNA: TGTGCCAGCAGCTTAGCGCTAGCCCAGGCAGAGACCCAGTACTTC
CDR3: CASSLALAQAETQYF
J: TRBJ2-5
D: -
size: -
V: TRBV7-9

DNA: TGTGCCAGTAGTATAGATTCCCGGGACTATGGCTACACCTTC
CDR3: CASSIDSRDYGYTF
J: TRBJ1-2
D: -
size: -
V: TRBV19

DNA: TGTGCCAGCAGCTTACAGGAGAACACTGAAGCTTTCTTT
CDR3: CASSLQENTEAFF
J: TRBJ1-1
D: -
size: once
V: TRBV11-3

DNA: TGCACCGTTCGGGTGAGGAACGAGCAGTACTTC
CDR3: CTVRVRNEQYF
J: TRBJ2-7
D: -
size: once
V: TRBV20-1

DNA: TGTGCCAGCAGCCCAAGGACAGGGACCTACGAGCAGTACTTC
CDR3: CASSPRTGTYEQYF
J: TRBJ2-7
D: TRBD1
size: -
V: TRBV11-1

DNA: TGTGCCAGCAGTTACTCGAGGACAGGGAACACTGAAGCTTTCTTT
CDR3: CASSYSRTGNTEAFF
J: TRBJ1-1
D: TRBD1
size: -
V: TRBV6-5

DNA: TGCGCCAGCAGCTTGGGGGCGCTAGCCAAAAACATTCAGTACTTC
CDR3: CASSLGALAKNIQYF
J: TRBJ2-4
D: -
size: -
V: TRBV5-1

DNA: TGTGCCAGCACGGGTCTTAATTTAAAAGTCGGGGAGCTGTTTTTT
CDR3: CASTGLNLKVGELFF
J: TRBJ2-2
D: -
size: -
V: TRBV7-9

DNA: TGTGCCAGCAGTGAGGACAGGGCGGACAAGACTGAAGCTTTCTTT
CDR3: CASSEDRADKTEAFF
J: TRBJ1-1
D: TRBD1
size: -
V: TRBV2

DNA: TGCGCCAGCAGCCAAACTGACAGTCCATCCACCTACGAGCAGTACTTC
CDR3: CASSQTDSPSTYEQYF
J: TRBJ2-7
D: -
size: -
V: TRBV4-1

DNA: TGTGCCAGCAGTCCTTCGAATGGGGCCGCCGCGGGCTACACCTTC
CDR3: CASSPSNGAAAGYTF
J: TRBJ1-2
D: -
size: -
V: TRBV11-3

DNA: TGTGCCAGTACCCGGGACAGGTCCACCGGGGAGCTGTTTTTT
CDR3: CASTRDRSTGELFF
J: TRBJ2-2
D: TRBD1
size: -
V: TRBV19

DNA: TGTGCCAGCAGCTTAGATATGGCGGGGGCGGAGCAGTTCTTC
CDR3: CASSLDMAGAEQFF
J: TRBJ2-1
D: -
size: few
V: TRBV7-9